The rows below give T cell receptor beta chains drawn from one sample of a study of sequential checkpoint blockade in melanoma. Here immunoSEQ multiplex PCR was the method, and the copy in TCRdb shows in-frame clones only, minus some. Of approximately 37,000 clones in the sample, 32% are singletons; the top ten hold less than 2%. The material sequenced was tumor tissue (inferred from file names), taken from a patient given nivolumab and ipilimumab in sequence. The receptors stem from a human donor with melanoma. CDR3s include the opening cysteine and the closing phenylalanine or tryptophan. The D gene is left open where the match is weak. Expanded clones get a size class; other rows say once, few or many, or leave the size out.

j_call v_call d_call clone_size cdr3_nt cdr3_aa
TRBJ1-1 TRBV6-8 NA few TGTGCCAGCAGTGCAGGGGCTTGGAACACTGAAGCTTTCTTT CASSAGAWNTEAFF
TRBJ2-5 TRBV6-7 NA few TGTGCCAGCAGACGGTTCGGGCTAGCAACCGAGACCCAGTACTTC CASRRFGLATETQYF
TRBJ1-2 TRBV30 TRBD1 NA TGTGCCTGGAGTCTCGTTAACAGGGGGCGCGGAGGCTACACCTTC CAWSLVNRGRGGYTF
TRBJ1-2 TRBV11-3 NA few TGTGCCAGCAGCTTGGATAACAGGGAGCTCCTCTATGGCTACACCTTC CASSLDNRELLYGYTF
TRBJ1-2 TRBV28 NA NA TGTGCCAGCAGCCCTCCCACAGGGATAAAGGACTATGGCTACACCTTC CASSPPTGIKDYGYTF
TRBJ2-7 TRBV11-3 NA NA TGTGCCAGCAGCCCCGGAGGACTGACCTACGAGCAGTACTTC CASSPGGLTYEQYF
TRBJ1-5 TRBV15 NA NA TGTGCCACCAGCAGAGGAGAGCAGGAAAGTCAGCCCCAGCATTTT CATSRGEQESQPQHF
TRBJ1-1 TRBV9 NA few TGTGCCAGCAGCGTAGCTGGGACCCCTGCTCGTGAAGCTTTCTTT CASSVAGTPAREAFF
TRBJ2-3 TRBV14 NA NA TGTGCCAGCAGAGGACAGAGATCTAGCACAGATACGCAGTATTTT CASRGQRSSTDTQYF
TRBJ2-7 TRBV10-2 TRBD1 NA TGCGCCAGCAACCCGGGACAGGGGACCTACGAGCAGTACTTC CASNPGQGTYEQYF
TRBJ1-1 TRBV7-5 NA many TGTGCCAGCAGCTTAACCGGGGGTATCTCTGAAGCTTTCTTT CASSLTGGISEAFF
TRBJ1-6 TRBV6-8 NA NA TGTGCCAGCAGCTATAGGAGCTCCTATAATTCACCCCTCCACTTT CASSYRSSYNSPLHF
TRBJ2-3 TRBV6-8 NA few TGTGCCAGCAGTTCGCAGGGCCGGGATACGCAGTATTTT CASSSQGRDTQYF
TRBJ1-1 TRBV11-3 NA few TGTGCCAGCAGCTACCTACAGGGCCCCCTAAACACTGAAGCTTTCTTT CASSYLQGPLNTEAFF
TRBJ1-6 TRBV9 NA NA TGTGCCAGCAGCGCCTCGGGGAATTCACCCCTCCACTTT CASSASGNSPLHF
TRBJ2-7 TRBV11-3 TRBD2 many TGTGCCAGCAGCTTAGATCCCGGGACTATGTACGAGCAGTACTTC CASSLDPGTMYEQYF
TRBJ2-3 TRBV5-1 TRBD2 NA TGCGCCAGCAGCTTTAGGGCTAGCGGGGGGGGCACAGATACGCAGTATTTT CASSFRASGGGTDTQYF
TRBJ1-2 TRBV7-7 NA few TGTGCCAGCAGCCGCGGAAGCCTATCCAGCTATGGCTACACCTTC CASSRGSLSSYGYTF
TRBJ2-3 TRBV19 NA NA TGTGCCAGTAGTACCATCTCAGGGGTCGGCACAGATACGCAGTATTTT CASSTISGVGTDTQYF
TRBJ2-7 TRBV6-8 TRBD1 few TGTGCCAGCAGTCCCCGAGGACAGGGGGTCGAGCAGTACTTC CASSPRGQGVEQYF
TRBJ2-7 TRBV6-8 NA NA TGTGCCAGCAGTTACGGGGTGGGTGGGTACGAGCAGTACTTC CASSYGVGGYEQYF
TRBJ2-4 TRBV6-8 TRBD1 few TGTGCCAGCAGTTACTCGGGACAGCAAGCGAACATTCAGTACTTC CASSYSGQQANIQYF
TRBJ2-7 TRBV5-1 TRBD1 NA TGCGCCAGCAGCTTGAGTTCTAGACAGGGTATATACGAGCAGTACTTC CASSLSSRQGIYEQYF
TRBJ1-3 TRBV9 NA NA TGTGCCAGCAGCGCCGACAGGATCTCTGGAAACACCATATATTTT CASSADRISGNTIYF
TRBJ1-1 TRBV7-4 NA few TGTGCCCTTACTCTAGAGTGGAACACTGAAGCTTTCTTT CALTLEWNTEAFF
TRBJ1-1 TRBV6-8 TRBD1 few TGTGCCAGCAGTGATATACAGGGGGGCAGGACTGAAGCTTTCTTT CASSDIQGGRTEAFF
TRBJ2-7 TRBV18 NA NA TGTGCCAGCTCACCAATGCCGGGCCCAGGGTTCCACGAGCAGTACTTC CASSPMPGPGFHEQYF
TRBJ2-3 TRBV10-2 TRBD2 NA TGCGCCAGCAGTGCCGGCGGGAGAACCAGCACAGATACGCAGTATTTT CASSAGGRTSTDTQYF
TRBJ2-3 TRBV6-8 NA NA TGTGCCAGCGGGGGATGGCCAGATACGCAGTATTTT CASGGWPDTQYF